The rows below give T cell receptor beta chains drawn from one sample of a study of blood T cell repertoires in COVID-19. Here immunoSEQ multiplex PCR was the method, and the copy in TCRdb shows in-frame clones only, minus some. The sample lists roughly 300,000 clones, approximately 91% occurring once. Source material: peripheral blood. The receptors were sampled from a man between 18 and 35 years old with active or convalescent COVID-19. Both conserved end residues are part of each CDR3. Fields, in order: D gene, V gene, J gene, clone size, CDR3 protein, CDR3 DNA. D genes are given only for firm matches. Some rows mark clone size as missing; the rest say once, few, many or name a class of expanded clone.

>TRBD1|TRBV6-5|TRBJ2-4|NA
CASSSLRGPKNIQYF
TGTGCCAGCAGTTCCCTCAGGGGGCCCAAAAACATTCAGTACTTC
>NA|TRBV21-1|TRBJ2-2|NA
CASSIGGPISGGELFF
TGTGCCAGCAGCATAGGGGGACCAATAAGCGGCGGGGAGCTGTTTTTT
>TRBD1|TRBV18|TRBJ2-7|NA
CASSLRDSSYEQYF
TGTGCCAGCTCACTCCGGGACAGCTCCTACGAGCAGTACTTC
>NA|TRBV18|TRBJ2-5|many
CASSPPSSGGETQYF
TGTGCCAGCTCACCACCGAGTTCGGGGGGCGAGACCCAGTACTTC
>TRBD1|TRBV6-4|TRBJ2-7|NA
CASMMIRDRGNLAYEQYF
TGTGCCAGCATGATGATACGGGACAGGGGAAACCTAGCCTACGAGCAGTACTTC
>NA|TRBV7-9|TRBJ1-1|NA
CASSPGIYTEAFF
TGTGCCAGCAGCCCAGGGATATACACTGAAGCTTTCTTT
>NA|TRBV27|TRBJ2-2|NA
CASSFLPNTNTGELFF
TGTGCCAGCAGTTTCTTGCCCAATACTAACACCGGGGAGCTGTTTTTT
>NA|TRBV6-2/TRBV6-3|TRBJ1-5|NA
CASSYGSGYNQPQHF
TGTGCCAGCAGTTACGGATCAGGGTACAATCAGCCCCAGCATTTT
>NA|TRBV7-7|TRBJ1-3|NA
CASSSATGAGNTIYF
TGTGCCAGCAGCTCCGCGACAGGAGCTGGAAACACCATATATTTT
>NA|TRBV4-1|TRBJ2-5|few
CASSQIGLVQETQYF
TGCGCCAGCAGCCAAATCGGACTCGTTCAAGAGACCCAGTACTTC
>NA|TRBV5-1|TRBJ1-1|few
CASRHPGAQNTEAFF
TGCGCCAGCAGACATCCAGGGGCCCAGAACACTGAAGCTTTCTTT
>TRBD2|TRBV24-1|TRBJ2-3|NA
CATSDSGGAVGTDTQYF
TGTGCCACTAGCGACAGCGGGGGGGCCGTTGGCACAGATACGCAGTATTTT
>TRBD1|TRBV27|TRBJ2-1|NA
CASSFSLLDRRQFF
TGTGCCAGCAGTTTCTCCCTCCTGGACAGGAGGCAGTTCTTC
>NA|TRBV7-3|TRBJ2-3|NA
CASSLGPSDTQYF
TGTGCCAGCAGCTTAGGTCCTAGTGATACGCAGTATTTT
>TRBD2|TRBV19|TRBJ2-7|once
CASSASTGGTYEQYF
TGTGCCAGTAGTGCCTCCACGGGGGGGACCTACGAGCAGTACTTC
>NA|TRBV12-2|TRBJ1-2|NA
CASRLRDSYDYGYTF
TGTGCAAGTCGCCTCCGGGACAGTTACGACTATGGCTACACCTTC
>NA|TRBV12-5|TRBJ1-1|NA
CASDKTAITEAFF
TGTGCTAGTGATAAGACAGCAATTACTGAAGCTTTCTTT
>NA|TRBV27|TRBJ2-7|NA
CASSLRGLGLEQYF
TGTGCCAGCAGTTTAAGAGGTCTTGGTTTAGAGCAGTACTTC
>TRBD1|TRBV18|TRBJ1-2|NA
CASSYVGTGPNYGYTF
TGTGCCAGCTCCTATGTTGGGACAGGTCCCAACTATGGCTACACCTTC
>NA|TRBV28|TRBJ1-2|NA
CASSGGLTTYGYTF
TGTGCCAGCAGCGGGGGATTAACGACCTATGGCTACACCTTC
>NA|TRBV6-6|TRBJ1-1|NA
CASGRDTEAFF
TGTGCCAGCGGCCGGGACACTGAAGCTTTCTTT
>NA|TRBV3-1/TRBV3-2|TRBJ2-7|once
CASSQAPASPSYEQYF
TGTGCCAGCAGCCAAGCCCCAGCGAGCCCCTCCTACGAGCAGTACTTC
>NA|TRBV19|TRBJ1-2|NA
CASSIIESSYGYTF
TGTGCCAGTAGTATAATTGAGAGTTCCTATGGCTACACCTTC
>TRBD1|TRBV7-6|TRBJ1-1|NA
CASSLDRGNTEAFF
TGTGCCAGCAGCTTAGACAGGGGGAACACTGAAGCTTTCTTT
>NA|TRBV5-1|TRBJ1-2|once
CASSSLTDGYTF
TGCGCCAGCAGCTCCCTAACAGATGGCTACACCTTC
>NA|TRBV9|TRBJ2-1|NA
CASTPAAYNEQFF
TGTGCCAGCACCCCGGCAGCGTACAATGAGCAGTTCTTC
>TRBD1|TRBV29-1|TRBJ1-1|NA
CSAPRGDRGGTEAFF
TGCAGCGCCCCGAGGGGGGACAGGGGAGGTACTGAAGCTTTCTTT
>NA|TRBV25-1|TRBJ2-4|once
CASSEFQDRGNIQYF
TGTGCCAGCAGTGAATTTCAGGATCGTGGAAACATTCAGTACTTC
>TRBD1|TRBV7-9|TRBJ1-2|NA
CASSPRAQGVYGYTF
TGTGCCAGCAGCCCAAGAGCGCAGGGGGTTTATGGCTACACCTTC
>TRBD1|TRBV12-5|TRBJ1-2|NA
CASGLAPEPWDRRGVGGYTF
TGTGCTAGTGGTTTGGCACCCGAACCCTGGGACAGGAGGGGGGTGGGCGGCTACACCTTC
>TRBD1|TRBV19|TRBJ2-1|NA
CASTPGQGWSYNEQFF
TGTGCCAGTACCCCGGGACAGGGGTGGTCCTACAATGAGCAGTTCTTC
>TRBD1|TRBV5-6|TRBJ1-1|NA
CASSWTGGAGTEAFF
TGTGCCAGCAGCTGGACAGGGGGCGCTGGGACTGAAGCTTTCTTT
>NA|TRBV7-7|TRBJ2-1|NA
CASSRSWASSYNEQFF
TGTGCCAGCAGCAGGTCGTGGGCAAGCTCCTACAATGAGCAGTTCTTC
>NA|TRBV10-1|TRBJ2-4|NA
CASSDYSKNIQYF
TGCGCCAGCAGTGATTATAGCAAAAACATTCAGTACTTC
>NA|TRBV2|TRBJ1-3|NA
CASSEEQGPGNTIYF
TGTGCCAGCAGTGAAGAACAGGGCCCTGGAAACACCATATATTTT
>TRBD1|TRBV2|TRBJ1-4|NA
CASGWGRGLEKLFF
TGTGCCAGTGGGTGGGGCAGGGGGCTTGAAAAACTGTTTTTT
>TRBD2|TRBV2|TRBJ2-1|NA
CASSEFERGGPAIEQFF
TGTGCCAGCAGTGAGTTCGAGCGGGGGGGCCCAGCGATTGAGCAGTTCTTC
>NA|TRBV13|TRBJ1-6|NA
CASSPGRVFSPLHF
TGTGCCAGCAGCCCGGGAAGGGTTTTTTCACCCCTCCACTTT
>TRBD1|TRBV5-6|TRBJ2-7|NA
CASSKTGTYEQYF
TGTGCCAGCAGCAAGACAGGGACCTACGAGCAGTACTTC
>NA|TRBV19|TRBJ1-6|NA
CASSRGNSPLHF
TGTGCCAGTAGTAGGGGCAATTCACCCCTCCACTTT
>TRBD1|TRBV24-1|TRBJ2-2|NA
CATSDVSGTGFTGELFF
TGTGCCACCAGTGACGTATCCGGGACAGGGTTCACCGGGGAGCTGTTTTTT
>TRBD2|TRBV27|TRBJ2-7|NA
CASSQWTSGGTYEQYF
TGTGCCAGCAGCCAGTGGACTAGCGGGGGGACCTACGAGCAGTACTTC
>NA|TRBV27|TRBJ1-1|NA
CASFPLSVNTEAFF
TGTGCCAGCTTCCCCCTTTCGGTTAACACTGAAGCTTTCTTT
>NA|TRBV29-1|TRBJ1-4|few
CSVGQGREKLFF
TGCAGCGTGGGGCAGGGAAGGGAAAAACTGTTTTTT
>NA|TRBV2|TRBJ1-3|NA
CASLAAVSGNTIYF
TGTGCCAGCCTTGCGGCCGTCTCTGGAAACACCATATATTTT
>TRBD1|TRBV7-2|TRBJ1-5|NA
CASSLRQGASNQPQHF
TGTGCCAGCAGCTTACGACAGGGGGCTAGCAATCAGCCCCAGCATTTT
>NA|TRBV11-2|TRBJ1-4|NA
CASSFDPGGQKEKLFF
TGTGCCAGCAGCTTTGACCCGGGGGGCCAAAAGGAAAAACTGTTTTTT
>TRBD1|TRBV11-2|TRBJ1-3|NA
CASSVDRVSGNTIYF
TGTGCCAGCAGCGTAGACAGGGTCTCTGGAAACACCATATATTTT
>TRBD1|TRBV5-6|TRBJ2-7|NA
CASSLGTGVREQYF
TGTGCCAGCAGCCTAGGGACAGGGGTTAGGGAGCAGTACTTC
>TRBD1|TRBV29-1|TRBJ1-2|once
CSVDPTGGYGYTF
TGCAGCGTTGATCCGACAGGGGGCTATGGCTACACCTTC
>NA|TRBV5-6|TRBJ1-3|NA
CASKGRGSGNTIYF
TGTGCCAGCAAGGGCAGGGGCTCTGGAAACACCATATATTTT
>NA|TRBV19|TRBJ2-7|NA
CASSTGGGGYEQYF
TGTGCCAGTAGTACCGGGGGAGGAGGTTACGAGCAGTACTTC
>NA|TRBV11-2|TRBJ1-2|NA
CASSLEGGRGYTF
TGTGCCAGCAGCTTAGAGGGTGGGCGAGGCTACACCTTC
>NA|TRBV11-2|TRBJ1-2|NA
CASSQSGILDYGYTF
TGTGCCAGCAGCCAATCGGGGATCTTGGACTATGGCTACACCTTC
>TRBD1|TRBV5-3|TRBJ1-2|NA
CARSLPQGAPTQNYGYTF
TGTGCCAGAAGCTTACCTCAGGGGGCGCCCACCCAGAACTATGGCTACACCTTC
>NA|TRBV5-4|TRBJ1-1|NA
CASSLLTETQAFF
TGTGCCAGCAGCTTGTTGACAGAAACTCAAGCTTTCTTT
>NA|TRBV6-2/TRBV6-3|TRBJ1-2|NA
CASSYAGMNGYTF
TGTGCCAGCAGTTACGCAGGGATGAATGGCTACACCTTC
>TRBD1|TRBV19|TRBJ2-7|NA
CASSIGQDPGTYEQYF
TGTGCCAGTAGTATCGGACAGGACCCTGGCACATACGAGCAGTACTTC
>NA|TRBV6-5|TRBJ2-7|NA
CASTRGNEQYF
TGTGCCAGCACAAGGGGGAACGAGCAGTACTTC
>NA|TRBV6-5|TRBJ1-2|NA
CAAGRGSYGYTF
TGTGCCGCGGGTCGGGGGTCCTATGGCTACACCTTC